Listed here are 18 T cell receptor beta chains from one sample, sequenced in a study of cytomegalovirus exposure and HLA in healthy donors. Primers: 60 Vbeta forward and 13 Jbeta reverse. Sequenced by immunoSEQ multiplex PCR; TCRdb stores in-frame clones only, minus some. The sample includes roughly 120,000 clones, roughly 73% seen only once; the top ten take approximately 4.3%. Sequencing was done on a sample of PBMCs. The receptor source for this set is a man aged 55-75 years in good health and CMV-seropositive.

The chain recombines TRBV19 with TRBJ2-1; TRBD2 aligns across 14 bases. Germline V gene sequence: CDR1 LNHDA, CDR2 SQIVND (reference sequence). Trimming removed 3 bases from V and 6 bases from J; junction bases left unmatched: 4. The CDR3 runs 16 residues. The CDR3 nucleotides are TGTGCCAGTAGTATCGTCGGGACTAGCGGGGGCAATGAGCAGTTCTTC. Translated: CASSIVGTSGGNEQFF.

This chain links TRBV11-2 with TRBJ1-5; the D gene is possibly TRBD1 (6 bases). The CDR3 loop spans 12 amino acids. Germline loops: CDR1 SGHAT, CDR2 FQNNGV. With 0 bases removed from V and 9 bases from J, the gap between germline ends came to 6 bases. Here the CDR3 DNA reads TGTGCCAGCAGCTTAGACAGGGGGCCCCAGCATTTT. Translated: CASSLDRGPQHF.

J is TRBJ1-5 and V is TRBV5-1; TRBD1 might be the D (6 bases). The V and J ends lost 0 bases and 5 bases respectively, with 6 bases between them. The CDR3 is 13 residues long. The V gene's germline CDR1 is SGHRS and CDR2 YFSETQ. CDR3 sequence reads: CASSLGTDQPQHF. CDR3 sequence (DNA): TGCGCCAGCAGCTTGGGGACAGATCAGCCCCAGCATTTT.

V usage is TRBV5-1 and J usage is TRBJ1-4, with 7 bases aligning to TRBD1. The CDR3 sequence is 16 residues long. V gave up 4 bases and J gave up 5 bases; unmatched junction bases: 11. CDR1 and CDR2 (germline): SGHRS, YFSETQ. The CDR3 DNA sequence: TGCGCCAGCAGCGATCCGAGGACAGGAATCAATGAAAAACTGTTTTTT. Its translation: CASSDPRTGINEKLFF.

V is TRBV5-1 and J is TRBJ2-7; D perhaps matches TRBD1 (5 bases). In germline, CDR1 is SGHRS, CDR2 YFSETQ. The CDR3 has 12 amino acids. Between the trimmed V and J ends, which lost 4 bases and 6 bases, there was a span of 11 bases. CDR3 DNA: TGCGCCAGCAGCAGGGGTTCTGGCGAGCAGTACTTC. Translation: CASSRGSGEQYF.

The chain carries TRBV19 and TRBJ1-1; possible D gene TRBD1, 6 bases. CDR3 length equals 13 residues. Per germline, CDR1 LNHDA and CDR2 SQIVND (reference sequence). The germline V and J ends were trimmed by 8 bases and 3 bases, with 13 bases remaining between them. CDR3 loop: CASSRDTDTEAFF. The CDR3 DNA reads TGTGCCAGTTCCCGGGACACGGACACTGAAGCTTTCTTT.

The V call is TRBV5-1, the J call TRBJ2-2; TRBD1 is a possible D gene (5 bases). The CDR3 length is 15 residues. Germline V gives CDR1 SGHRS, CDR2 YFSETQ. V shed 4 bases and J shed 4 bases, with 14 bases lying between them. The CDR3 sequence: CASSVTVSGTGELFF. In DNA, the CDR3 is TGCGCCAGCAGCGTGACAGTTTCGGGCACCGGGGAGCTGTTTTTT.

This CDR3 reads CASTGGRRLGEQFF. The CDR3 DNA reads as TGTGCCAGCACCGGAGGGAGGCGGCTCGGTGAGCAGTTCTTC. The chain is built from TRBV28 and TRBJ2-1; TRBD2 is a possible D gene (6 bases). Germline CDR1 is MDHEN and CDR2 is SYDVKM. This CDR3 contains 14 residues. Trimming removed 7 bases from V and 9 bases from J, with 19 bases in between.

This clone was counted once. The V and J genes are TRBV10-2 and TRBJ1-5; D is undetermined. Looked up from germline, CDR1 is WSHSY and CDR2 is SAAADI. V was trimmed by 3 bases and J by 5 bases, leaving 8 bases between them. This CDR3 is built from 13 residues. The CDR3 sequence: CASSERRDQPQHF. DNA for the CDR3: TGCGCCAGCAGTGAAAGGAGGGATCAGCCCCAGCATTTT.

For this clone: Compared with germline, one end of the junction differs, possibly owing to a read error. The V gene is TRBV7-9, the J gene TRBJ1-5, with no clear D. The germline V gene has CDR1 SEHNR and CDR2 FQNEAQ (reference sequence). The CDR3 is 14 residues long. For the CDR3, the DNA is TGTTCCAGCGGTCCCCCGGGGAGGAATCAGCCCCAGCATTTT. This translates into CSSGPPGRNQPQHF.

V and J are TRBV7-3 and TRBJ2-5; D is uncertain. CDR1 and CDR2 from the germline V gene are SGHTA and FQGTGA. V dropped 2 bases and J dropped 5 bases, with 9 bases sitting between them. This CDR3 is built from 13 residues. CDR3 nucleotide sequence: TGTGCCAGCAGCTTACGGGTGGCGGAGACCCAGTACTTC. Amino acids: CASSLRVAETQYF. Combining the CDR3 with reference TRBV7-3 and TRBJ2-5 gives the whole variable domain GAGVSQTPSNKVTEKGKYVELRCDPISGHTALYWYRQSLGQGPEFLIYFQGTGAADDSGLPNDRFFAVRPEGSVSTLKIQRTERGDSAVYLCASSLRVAETQYFGPGTRLLVL.

This chain connects TRBV7-9 to TRBJ2-7; TRBD2 is a possible D gene (5 bases). The germline gives CDR1 SEHNR, CDR2 FQNEAQ (reference sequence). This CDR3 is built from 13 residues. Trimming took off 6 bases at V and 6 bases at J, with 15 bases between the two ends. CDR3 in amino acids: CASSRIGVIEQYF. CDR3 bases: TGTGCCAGCAGTCGGATCGGGGTAATCGAGCAGTACTTC.

The chain links TRBV28 to TRBJ1-1; tentatively, D is TRBD1 (6 bases). This CDR3 comprises 14 residues. V lost 5 bases to trimming and J lost 5 bases, with 15 bases between them. Germline lookup yields CDR1 MDHEN and CDR2 SYDVKM. The CDR3 DNA is TGTGCCAGCAGTCCCCAAGGGGGAAGGACTGAAGCTTTCTTT. This codes for CASSPQGGRTEAFF.

The chain joins TRBV5-4 to TRBJ2-7, with 9 nucleotides matching TRBD1. V lost 2 bases, J lost 6 bases, and 9 bases stayed unmatched. Germline lookup yields CDR1 SGHNT and CDR2 YYREEE (reference sequence). This CDR3 region has 15 residues. DNA for the CDR3: TGTGCCAGCAGCTTAATTTCGGGACAGGGAACCGAGCAGTACTTC. This codes for CASSLISGQGTEQYF.

CDR3 protein: CASSFPGSYNEQFF. DNA of the CDR3: TGTGCCAGCAGCTTTCCCGGTTCCTACAATGAGCAGTTCTTC. V usage is TRBV5-4 and J usage is TRBJ2-1; no clear D. The CDR3 has 14 residues. Per the germline V gene, CDR1 is SGHNT and CDR2 is YYREEE (reference sequence). V was clipped by 2 bases and J by 1 base, with 7 bases between them.

CDR3 loop: CASSGPRGEGFTHEQYF. CDR3 bases: TGTGCCAGCAGTGGTCCGCGGGGAGAGGGGTTCACTCACGAGCAGTACTTC. The rearrangement links TRBV6-4 to TRBJ2-7, with D perhaps TRBD2 (6 bases). Looked up from germline, CDR1 is MRHNA and CDR2 is SNTAGT. This CDR3 spans 17 amino acids. Trimming took 4 bases from V and 5 from J, leaving 24 bases between them.

This rearrangement joins TRBV6-1 to TRBJ2-3, with 7 bases aligning to TRBD1. Germline loops: CDR1 MNHNS, CDR2 SASEGT. The CDR3 is 15 residues long. Trimming cost V 10 bases and J 0 bases; bases outside gene matches: 10. The CDR3 sequence is CATGTDDTSTDTQYF. The CDR3 DNA reads TGTGCCACTGGGACAGACGATACTAGCACAGATACGCAGTATTTT.

The chain recombines TRBV28 with TRBJ2-7, with D maybe TRBD2 (5 bases). Germline V lookup: CDR1 MDHEN, CDR2 SYDVKM. Trimming removed 4 bases at V and 2 bases at J, with 21 bases between. The CDR3 length is 17 residues. CDR3 DNA: TGTGCCAGCAGTTCACCGGCGTTGTTAGCGCGGGCCTACGAGCAGTACTTC. Translated: CASSSPALLARAYEQYF.